This TCR beta chain was identified in a study of blood T cell repertoires in COVID-19. Study summary: Whether acute or convalescent, the COVID-19 samples came from the United States, Italy and Spain.

This CDR3 has 15 residues. The trim removed 6 bases at V and 5 bases at J, leaving 6 bases unmatched. Germline V gene sequence: CDR1 MRHNA, CDR2 SNTAGT. Cohorts were determined from participant-reported clinical history. Profiling relied on immunoSEQ multiplex PCR, and the TCRdb table lists in-frame clones only, not all of them. In the table there are around 250,000 clones, roughly nine tenths of which are singletons. The material sequenced was PBMCs or T cells enriched from blood (not recorded which). J is TRBJ2-3 and V is TRBV6-4; 12 bases align to TRBD2. The TCR was taken from a human donor in a cohort exposed to, infected with or recovered from COVID-19 (not recorded which). The donor label of this sample is uncertain. The CDR3 sequence is CASSVLAGGIDTQYF. CDR3 coding DNA: TGTGCCAGCAGCGTCCTAGCGGGGGGGATAGATACGCAGTATTTT.